These 4 T cell receptor beta chains were sequenced from one sample in a study of blood T cells in healthy people across ages. Using a J-beta primer mix together with a sample-barcoded 5' primer, a second PCR was run for roughly 6 to 12 cycles. Using its own MiXCR run on the 5' RACE reads, TCRdb lists one record per CDR3 protein. The sample has about 510,000 distinct CDR3 sequences; about 26% are singletons. This sample also appeared in a second study, on T cells of mothers and their children.

Sequenced material: blood. The receptors were sampled from a boy younger than 10 in good health.

This chain uses TRBV3-1 with TRBJ1-1, with 7 bases fitting TRBD1. With 4 bases clipped from V and 0 bases from J, the junction kept 8 bases outside the gene matches. The germline CDR1 and CDR2 sequences are LGHDT and YNNKEL (reference sequence). This CDR3 is 16 amino acids long. The CDR3 DNA sequence: TGTGCCAGCAGCCCTAGAGGGACAGAACTGAACACTGAAGCTTTCTTT. This encodes CASSPRGTELNTEAFF. Using reference TRBV3-1 and TRBJ1-1 for the parts outside the CDR3, the full variable domain is DTAVSQTPKYLVTQMGNDKSIKCEQNLGHDTMYWYKQDSKKFLKIMFSYNNKELIINETVPNRFSPKSPDKAHLNLHINSLELGDSAVYFCASSPRGTELNTEAFFGQGTRLTVV.

This chain uses TRBV12-3 or TRBV12-4 with TRBJ2-1, with D possibly TRBD1 on 7 matching bases. The CDR3 covers 12 residues. V shed 7 bases and J shed 9 bases, with 13 bases lying between them. CDR3 region: CASNRGRGEQFF. The CDR3, as DNA: TGTGCCAGCAATAGGGGGCGGGGTGAGCAGTTCTTC.

The genes are TRBV6-2 or TRBV6-3 and TRBJ1-5; 8 nucleotides match TRBD1. The CDR3 has 14 amino acids. The germline CDR1 and CDR2 sequences are MNHEY and SVGEGT. V shed 7 bases, J shed 2 bases, and the junction held 4 bases outside the gene matches. This chain's CDR3 is CASTTGGGNQPQHF. CDR3 nucleotide sequence: TGTGCCAGCACCACAGGGGGTGGCAATCAGCCCCAGCATTTT.

This clonotype was found a few times. The chain uses TRBV7-3 and TRBJ2-7, with no clear D. The CDR3 loop spans 12 amino acids. Deletions cut 5 bases from V and 4 bases from J, with 9 bases between. CDR1 is SGHTA and CDR2 is FQGTGA in the germline V gene. CDR3 residues: CASSPAPYEQYV. The CDR3 DNA is TGTGCCAGCAGCCCCGCCCCATACGAGCAGTACGTC.